The 30 T cell receptor beta chains listed next were all sequenced from one sample in a study of T cells in Graves' hyperthyroidism and ophthalmopathy. RNA transcripts served as the template for amplifying TCR beta CDR3 regions. First-round RT-PCR targeting the TCR CDR3 was performed with the HTBI primer set. TCRdb passed the multiplex PCR reads through MiXCR, listing each CDR3 protein once. The table includes hundreds of thousands of distinct CDR3 sequences, roughly 20% detected once. The source material was blood. The receptors here all came from a man under 40 with Graves' ophthalmopathy.

Comment on this clonotype: Being one base from a much bigger clone, this may be a read error. The rearrangement links TRBV2 to TRBJ1-6, with a weak D call TRBD1 (6 bases). This CDR3 region has 14 residues. Germline V CDR1 and CDR2: SNHLY, FYNNEI. The CDR3 sequence: CAGSVTGIGSPLHF. CDR3 bases: TGTGCCGGCAGTGTAACAGGGATCGGTTCACCCCTCCACTTT. Full variable domain (missing parts from reference TRBV2 and TRBJ1-6): EPEVTQTPSHQVTQMGQEVILRCVPISNHLYFYWYRQILGQKVEFLVSFYNNEISEKSEIFDDQFSVERPDGSNFTLKIRSTKLEDSAMYFCAGSVTGIGSPLHFGNGTRLTVT.

As for this clonotype: Relative to the germline gene, one junction end is altered; a read error may explain this. CDR3 DNA: TGTGTCAGCAGCTTGCGAAACAGGGAGATGCTCTACGAGCAGTACTTC. It translates to CVSSLRNREMLYEQYF. The V gene is TRBV7-8, the J gene TRBJ2-7; D may be TRBD1 (6 bases). The length of the CDR3 is 16 residues. Germline-derived CDR1 and CDR2 are SGHVS and FQNEAQ.

This clonotype was picked up one time. The chain is built from TRBV6-2 or TRBV6-3 and TRBJ2-3, with D possibly matching TRBD2 (5 bases). Germline loops: CDR1 MNHEY, CDR2 SVGEGT. Trimming removed 5 bases at V and 0 bases at J, with 12 bases between. This CDR3 contains 15 residues. CDR3 nucleotide sequence: TGTGCCAGCAGTGGGAGCGGTTTAAGCACAGATACGCAGTATTTT. Its protein is CASSGSGLSTDTQYF.

V and J are TRBV5-5 and TRBJ2-7, with 8 bases aligning to TRBD2. The V and J ends lost 0 bases and 7 bases, in that order; junction bases with no gene match: 3. Germline lookup yields CDR1 SGHKS and CDR2 YYEKEE (reference sequence). There are 13 residues in the CDR3. The DNA for the CDR3 is TGTGCCAGCAGCTTGGAGCGGGGGCGGGAGCAGTACTTC. Translation: CASSLERGREQYF.

This clonotype showed up many times. The rearrangement links TRBV28 to TRBJ2-3; no definite D call. The CDR3 runs to 15 residues. V was shortened by 3 bases and J by 6 bases, with 16 bases between the two germline ends. Germline V lookup: CDR1 MDHEN, CDR2 SYDVKM. As DNA, the CDR3 is TGTGCCAGCAGTTTCACGGTAGAAGTGTGGGATACGCAGTATTTT. This encodes CASSFTVEVWDTQYF.

This rearrangement joins TRBV13 to TRBJ2-2; the D is unclear. The CDR3 has 17 residues. V shed 3 bases and J shed 8 bases, with 22 bases lying between them. Per germline, CDR1 PRHDT and CDR2 FYEKMQ (reference sequence). The CDR3 is CASSFFIGRNDRGELFF. CDR3 nucleotides: TGTGCCAGCAGCTTCTTTATCGGGCGTAACGATCGTGGGGAGCTGTTTTTT. The full variable domain, in which reference TRBV13 and TRBJ2-2 provide the parts outside the CDR3, is AAGVIQSPRHLIKEKRETATLKCYPIPRHDTVYWYQQGPGQDPQFLISFYEKMQSDKGSIPDRFSAQQFSDYHSELNMSSLELGDSALYFCASSFFIGRNDRGELFFGEGSRLTVL.

This clonotype showed up just a few times. The V gene is TRBV6-2 or TRBV6-3, the J gene TRBJ2-1, with 10 positions matching TRBD1. CDR3 length: 14 amino acids. Germline trimming cut 5 bases from V and 5 bases from J; bases unmatched to any gene: 3. Germline-derived CDR1 and CDR2 are MNHEY and SVGEGT. Here the CDR3 reads CASSPGTGDNEQFF. DNA for the CDR3: TGTGCCAGCAGTCCCGGGACAGGGGACAATGAGCAGTTCTTC.

The chain carries TRBV19 and TRBJ1-2; D not certain. Germline-derived CDR1 and CDR2 are LNHDA and SQIVND (reference sequence). V was clipped by 5 bases and J by 5 bases, with 12 bases between them. The CDR3 is 13 amino acids. In DNA, the CDR3 is TGTGCCAGTAGTGTCGAAGGCTTATATGGCTACACCTTC. Its protein product is CASSVEGLYGYTF.

This chain joins TRBV6-1 and TRBJ1-5, with D uncertain. Germline V gene lookup returns CDR1 MNHNS and CDR2 SASEGT. Trimming stripped 11 bases from V and 2 bases from J, with 16 bases between. CDR3 length equals 14 residues. In DNA, the CDR3 is TGTGCCCGCTCCCCCCGGGAGGGCAATCAGCCCCAGCATTTT. It encodes CARSPREGNQPQHF.

The rearrangement uses TRBV28 and TRBJ1-5; D possibly corresponds to TRBD1 (5 bases). V was pared by 7 bases and J by 4 bases, with 11 bases between. This CDR3 has 13 residues. Germline loops: CDR1 MDHEN, CDR2 SYDVKM. The CDR3 sequence: CASIEGRNQPQHF. The CDR3 DNA sequence: TGTGCCAGCATTGAGGGGCGGAATCAGCCCCAGCATTTT.

The chain couples TRBV6-2 or TRBV6-3 to TRBJ2-3, with 8 bases fitting TRBD2. The CDR3 has 14 amino acids. CDR1 and CDR2 (germline): MNHEY, SVGEGT. Trimming at V came to 4 bases and at J to 4 bases, leaving 4 bases not matched to a gene. This chain's CDR3 is CASSLRSGADTQYF. The CDR3 DNA reads as TGTGCCAGCAGTTTGCGTAGCGGGGCAGATACGCAGTATTTT.

The rearrangement uses TRBV9 and TRBJ1-1; D is possibly TRBD1 (5 bases). Trimming removed 3 bases at V and 1 base at J, with 10 bases between. The length of the CDR3 is 14 residues. Germline V gives CDR1 SGDLS, CDR2 YYNGEE. CDR3 DNA: TGTGCCAGCAGCGGGTCGGGACCGAACACTGAAGCTTTCTTT. It yields the protein CASSGSGPNTEAFF. The full variable domain, rest sourced from reference TRBV9 and TRBJ1-1, is DSGVTQTPKHLITATGQRVTLRCSPRSGDLSVYWYQQSLDQGLQFLIQYYNGEERAKGNILERFSAQQFPDLHSELNLSSLELGDSALYFCASSGSGPNTEAFFGQGTRLTVV.

The J gene is TRBJ2-7, the V gene TRBV6-2 or TRBV6-3; 7 bases agree with TRBD2. This CDR3 region has 15 residues. CDR1 is MNHEY, CDR2 SVGEGT, per germline. V shed 7 bases, J shed 2 bases, and the junction held 11 bases outside the gene matches. CDR3 nucleotide sequence: TGTGCCAGCACCACCGGGGAGGGAGCTACCTACGAGCAGTACTTC. It codes for CASTTGEGATYEQYF.

A note on this clonotype: With a much larger clone just one base away, this may be a read error. The V and J genes are TRBV28 and TRBJ2-7; possible D gene TRBD1, 6 bases. Trimming cost V 7 bases and J 3 bases, with 19 bases left between them. The V gene's germline CDR1 is MDHEN and CDR2 SYDVKM. This CDR3 comprises 15 residues. The CDR3 sequence is CASMRGRGSSYEQYF. CDR3 DNA sequence: TGTGCCAGCATGAGGGGCAGGGGATCCAGCTACGAGCAGTACTTC.

This clonotype was found a few times. J is TRBJ2-7 and V is TRBV15; D uncertain. The CDR3 totals 14 residues. The germline V and J ends were trimmed by 3 bases and 6 bases, with 15 bases remaining between them. Germline loops: CDR1 LNHNV, CDR2 YYDKDF (reference sequence). CDR3 bases: TGTGCCACCAGCAGTGACCAATCACCGGTCGAGCAGTACTTC. Amino acids: CATSSDQSPVEQYF.

This clonotype was recorded a few times. The rearrangement uses TRBV6-2 or TRBV6-3 and TRBJ1-5; TRBD1 matches 9 bases. The CDR3 is 17 residues long. The germline V gene encodes CDR1 MNHEY and CDR2 SVGEGT. The V segment lost 0 bases and the J segment 6 bases; nucleotides outside the gene matches: 9. The CDR3 nucleotides read TGTGCCAGCAGTTACTCAGTCTACAGGGGGCCGGGTCAGCCCCAGCATTTT. This gives the protein CASSYSVYRGPGQPQHF.

In its sample, this clonotype was seen many times. The V call is TRBV12-3 or TRBV12-4, the J call TRBJ2-3, with D uncertain. This CDR3 is 11 amino acids long. V gave up 5 bases and J gave up 5 bases, with 5 bases separating them. CDR3 region: CASSPRDTQYF. For the CDR3, the DNA is TGTGCCAGCAGTCCTCGAGATACGCAGTATTTT.

The rearrangement uses TRBV20-1 and TRBJ2-2, with a possible D match to TRBD1 (6 bases). This CDR3 is built from 15 residues. V shed 2 bases and J shed 2 bases, with 12 bases lying between them. CDR1 is DFQATT and CDR2 is SNEGSKA in the germline V gene (reference sequence). The CDR3 sequence is CSARQGGYNTGELFF. The CDR3 coding sequence is TGCAGTGCTAGACAAGGGGGATACAACACCGGGGAGCTGTTTTTT.

In the case of this clonotype: The CDR3 ends on some other residue instead of the conserved phenylalanine or tryptophan, so this is likely a read error. J is TRBJ2-5 and V is TRBV19; D is undetermined. The V gene's germline CDR1 is LNHDA and CDR2 SQIVND (reference sequence). The length of the CDR3 is 13 residues. V lost 0 bases, J lost 1 base, and 3 bases lay in between. The CDR3 DNA reads TGTGCCAGTAGTATAGAGGTCCAAGAGACCCAGTACCTC. This sequence encodes CASSIEVQETQYL.

This clonotype appeared a few times. CDR3 protein: CASSVGGVDQPQHF. CDR3 DNA: TGTGCCAGCAGCGTAGGTGGAGTAGATCAGCCCCAGCATTTT. V and J are TRBV9 and TRBJ1-5; D is unresolved. Germline values: CDR1 SGDLS, CDR2 YYNGEE. Trimming took off 0 bases at V and 5 bases at J, with 9 bases between the two ends. CDR3 length: 14 residues. The full variable domain, in which reference TRBV9 and TRBJ1-5 provide the parts outside the CDR3, is DSGVTQTPKHLITATGQRVTLRCSPRSGDLSVYWYQQSLDQGLQFLIQYYNGEERAKGNILERFSAQQFPDLHSELNLSSLELGDSALYFCASSVGGVDQPQHFGDGTRLSIL.

The rearrangement links TRBV29-1 to TRBJ2-2, with D unresolved. The CDR3 runs 13 residues. The V gene lost 0 bases and the J gene lost 2 bases, with 4 bases spanning the gap. The germline CDR1 and CDR2 sequences are SQVTM and ANQGSEA. The CDR3 reads CSVEDINTGELFF. The CDR3 DNA is TGCAGCGTTGAAGACATAAACACCGGGGAGCTGTTTTTT.

The chain combines TRBV28 with TRBJ1-4, with D perhaps TRBD1 (5 bases). In germline, CDR1 is MDHEN, CDR2 SYDVKM. The CDR3 totals 13 residues. The V and J ends lost 10 bases and 10 bases respectively, with 19 bases between them. CDR3 nucleotides: TGTGCCACGGACTATCAGGCGGGGGGAAAACTGTTTTTT. Translation gives CATDYQAGGKLFF.

This chain uses TRBV6-5 with TRBJ2-3; 8 nucleotides agree with TRBD2. Germline V gives CDR1 MNHEY, CDR2 SVGAGI. This CDR3 has 18 residues. The trim removed 0 bases at V and 7 bases at J, leaving 15 bases unmatched. The DNA for the CDR3 is TGTGCCAGCAGTTACTCGATGGAGGGAAGGAGCGGGAGAAATACGCAGTATTTT. Its translation: CASSYSMEGRSGRNTQYF.

In this sample, this clonotype turned up many times. The chain employs TRBV27 and TRBJ2-7, with 8 bases aligning to TRBD2. After removal of 8 bases from V and 7 bases from J, the junction contained 10 bases not matched to a gene. Looked up from germline, CDR1 is MNHEY and CDR2 is SMNVEV (reference sequence). The CDR3 loop spans 13 amino acids. The CDR3 DNA reads as TGTGCCAGCTGTTATCGGGGGGGGTATGAGCAGTACTTC. It translates to CASCYRGGYEQYF.

This chain connects TRBV4-1 to TRBJ2-5, with 9 nucleotides matching TRBD2. With 0 bases clipped from V and 5 bases from J, the junction kept 13 bases outside the gene matches. Germline CDR1 MGHRA, CDR2 YSYEKL. The CDR3 spans 18 residues. This CDR3 reads CASSQDHLGLAFEETQYF. CDR3 DNA sequence: TGCGCCAGCAGCCAAGATCATTTAGGACTAGCGTTCGAGGAGACCCAGTACTTC.

This clonotype was detected once. This chain connects TRBV13 to TRBJ1-5; 9 bases map to TRBD1. Germline CDR1 and CDR2: PRHDT and FYEKMQ (reference sequence). V gave up 4 bases and J gave up 7 bases; unmatched junction bases: 2. There are 13 residues in the CDR3. CDR3 nucleotides: TGTGCCAGCAGCTACAGGGGGCAACAGCCCCAGCATTTT. It yields the protein CASSYRGQQPQHF.

As DNA, the CDR3 is TGTGCCAGCCTTGGACAGCTAGATGGCTACACCTTC. This sequence encodes CASLGQLDGYTF. The chain links TRBV5-8 to TRBJ1-2, with D possibly matching TRBD1 (6 bases). The CDR3 sequence is 12 residues long. Germline lookup yields CDR1 SGHTS and CDR2 YDEGEE. V was shortened by 7 bases and J by 6 bases, with 13 bases between the two germline ends.

The chain combines TRBV28 with TRBJ1-4, with D uncertain. CDR1 and CDR2 (germline): MDHEN, SYDVKM. Trimming pared 8 bases from V and 3 bases from J, leaving 16 bases between. CDR3 length: 15 residues. The DNA for the CDR3 is TGTGCCAGCCTGAATAGGGTGAACTCTAATGAAAAACTGTTTTTT. Translated: CASLNRVNSNEKLFF. Full variable domain (remainder filled in from reference TRBV28 and TRBJ1-4): DVKVTQSSRYLVKRTGEKVFLECVQDMDHENMFWYRQDPGLGLRLIYFSYDVKMKEKGDIPEGYSVSREKKERFSLILESASTNQTSMYLCASLNRVNSNEKLFFGSGTQLSVL.

This rearrangement joins TRBV11-2 to TRBJ2-1; perhaps TRBD2 as D (7 bases). V was shortened by 4 bases and J by 10 bases, with 17 bases between the two germline ends. Germline CDR1 reads SGHAT; CDR2 reads FQNNGV. The CDR3 is 14 amino acids. CDR3 DNA: TGTGCCAGCAGCTCCCCCCCGAGGGGGGGGGAGCAGTTCTTC. As protein: CASSSPPRGGEQFF.

In this sample, this clonotype turned up a few times. J is TRBJ1-2 and V is TRBV12-3 or TRBV12-4; TRBD1 aligns across 7 bases. Trimming cost V 7 bases and J 0 bases; bases outside gene matches: 5. This CDR3 is built from 14 residues. The CDR3 sequence is CASTRDSTNYGYTF. CDR3 nucleotide sequence: TGTGCCAGCACCAGGGACAGTACTAACTATGGCTACACCTTC.